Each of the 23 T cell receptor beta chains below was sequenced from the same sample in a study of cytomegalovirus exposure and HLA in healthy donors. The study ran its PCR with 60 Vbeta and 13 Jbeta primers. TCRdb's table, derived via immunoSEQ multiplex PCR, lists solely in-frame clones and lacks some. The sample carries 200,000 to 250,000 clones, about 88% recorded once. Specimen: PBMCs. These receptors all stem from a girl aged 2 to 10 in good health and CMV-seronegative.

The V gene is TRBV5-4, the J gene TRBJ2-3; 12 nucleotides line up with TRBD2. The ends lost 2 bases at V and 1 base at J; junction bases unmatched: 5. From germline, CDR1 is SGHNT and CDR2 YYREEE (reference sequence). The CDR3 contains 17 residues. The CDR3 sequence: CASSFARTSGGTDTQYF. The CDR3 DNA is TGTGCCAGCAGCTTCGCTCGGACTAGCGGGGGCACAGATACGCAGTATTTT.

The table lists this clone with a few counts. CDR3 nucleotide sequence: TGCGCCAGCAGCTTAACAGGGGGCCATAATTCACCCCTCCACTTT. It translates to CASSLTGGHNSPLHF. The chain has TRBV5-1 and TRBJ1-6, with 9 bases aligning to TRBD1. Trimming took 2 bases from V and 5 from J; bases not matched to a gene: 2. Per germline, CDR1 SGHRS and CDR2 YFSETQ. The CDR3 has 15 amino acids.

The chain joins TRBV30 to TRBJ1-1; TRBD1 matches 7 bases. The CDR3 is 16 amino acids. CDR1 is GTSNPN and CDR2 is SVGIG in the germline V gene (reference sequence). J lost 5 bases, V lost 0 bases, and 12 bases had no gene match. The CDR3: CAWSVRTGYSGTEAFF. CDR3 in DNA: TGTGCCTGGAGTGTCCGGACAGGCTATAGTGGTACTGAAGCTTTCTTT.

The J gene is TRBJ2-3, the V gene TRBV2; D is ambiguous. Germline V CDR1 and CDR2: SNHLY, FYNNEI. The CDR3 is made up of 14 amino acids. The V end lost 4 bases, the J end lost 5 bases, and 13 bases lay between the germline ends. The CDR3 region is CASSVAGQLDTQYF. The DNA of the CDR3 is TGTGCCAGCAGTGTTGCTGGGCAATTAGATACGCAGTATTTT.

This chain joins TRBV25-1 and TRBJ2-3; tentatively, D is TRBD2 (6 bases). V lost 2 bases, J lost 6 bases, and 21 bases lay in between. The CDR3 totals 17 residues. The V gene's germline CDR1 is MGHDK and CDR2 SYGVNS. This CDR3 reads CASSEVWESPGEDTQYF. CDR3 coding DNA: TGTGCCAGCAGTGAAGTTTGGGAGTCCCCGGGAGAGGATACGCAGTATTTT.

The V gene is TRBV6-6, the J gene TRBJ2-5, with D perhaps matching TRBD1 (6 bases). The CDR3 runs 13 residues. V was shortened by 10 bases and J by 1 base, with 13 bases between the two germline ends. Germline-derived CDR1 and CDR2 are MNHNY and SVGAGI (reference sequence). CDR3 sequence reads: CATRPQGQETQYF. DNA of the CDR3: TGTGCCACAAGGCCACAGGGCCAAGAGACCCAGTACTTC.

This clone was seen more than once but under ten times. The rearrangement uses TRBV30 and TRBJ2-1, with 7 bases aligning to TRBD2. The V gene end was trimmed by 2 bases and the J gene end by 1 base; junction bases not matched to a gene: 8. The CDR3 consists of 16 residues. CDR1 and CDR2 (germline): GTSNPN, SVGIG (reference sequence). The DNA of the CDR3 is TGTGCCTGGAGTCCCGGGAGGAGAGGGTCCTACAATGAGCAGTTCTTC. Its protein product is CAWSPGRRGSYNEQFF.

The CDR3 spells CASSYYSGARETQYF. Here the CDR3 DNA reads TGTGCCAGCAGTTACTATAGCGGGGCCAGAGAGACCCAGTACTTC. The chain is built from TRBV6-5 and TRBJ2-5; 8 positions agree with TRBD2. Trimming at V came to 1 base and at J to 4 bases, leaving 5 bases not matched to a gene. This CDR3 contains 15 residues. The germline CDR1 and CDR2 sequences are MNHEY and SVGAGI.

CDR3 sequence: CAWSAGNYGYTF. The CDR3 DNA reads as TGTGCCTGGAGTGCGGGAAACTATGGCTACACCTTC. This chain uses TRBV30 with TRBJ1-2; D not certain. The germline V and J ends were trimmed by 1 base and 2 bases, with 5 bases remaining between them. This CDR3 has 12 amino acids. Germline values: CDR1 GTSNPN, CDR2 SVGIG (reference sequence).

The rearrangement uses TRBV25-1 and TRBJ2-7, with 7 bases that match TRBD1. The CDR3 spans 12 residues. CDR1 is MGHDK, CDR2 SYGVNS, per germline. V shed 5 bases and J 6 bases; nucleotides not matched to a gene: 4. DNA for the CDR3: TGTGCCAGCAGTCACCAGGGGGTCGAGCAGTACTTC. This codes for CASSHQGVEQYF.

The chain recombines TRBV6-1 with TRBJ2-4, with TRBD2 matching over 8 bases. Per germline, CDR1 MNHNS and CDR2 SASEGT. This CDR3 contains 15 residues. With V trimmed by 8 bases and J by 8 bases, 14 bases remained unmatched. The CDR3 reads CASSREMGRGDIQYF. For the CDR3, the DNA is TGTGCCAGCTCCCGGGAGATGGGGCGGGGGGACATTCAGTACTTC.

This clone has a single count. CDR3 in amino acids: CASRWGQGVQPQHF. The CDR3 nucleotides are TGTGCCAGCCGATGGGGACAGGGAGTGCAGCCCCAGCATTTT. The J gene is TRBJ1-5, the V gene TRBV28, with 9 bases that match TRBD1. The CDR3 extends over 14 amino acids. V dropped 8 bases and J dropped 7; count of bases not matched to a gene: 9. Germline CDR1 and CDR2: MDHEN and SYDVKM.

The chain's CDR3 is CASRAETSGQETQYF. CDR3 sequence (DNA): TGTGCCAGTAGAGCAGAGACTAGCGGACAAGAGACCCAGTACTTC. This chain connects TRBV19 to TRBJ2-5, with 9 bases fitting TRBD2. The CDR3 totals 15 residues. Germline CDR1 is LNHDA and CDR2 is SQIVND (reference sequence). The V segment lost 6 bases and the J segment 2 bases; nucleotides outside the gene matches: 7.

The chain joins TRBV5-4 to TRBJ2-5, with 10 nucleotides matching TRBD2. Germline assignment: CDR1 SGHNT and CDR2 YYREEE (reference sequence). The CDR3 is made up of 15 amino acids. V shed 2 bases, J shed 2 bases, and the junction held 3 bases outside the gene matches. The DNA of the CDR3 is TGTGCCAGCAGCTTTAGCGGGGGGCGACAAGAGACCCAGTACTTC. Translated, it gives CASSFSGGRQETQYF. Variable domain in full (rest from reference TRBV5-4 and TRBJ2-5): ETGVTQSPTHLIKTRGQQVTLRCSSQSGHNTVSWYQQALGQGPQFIFQYYREEENGRGNFPPRFSGLQFPNYSSELNVNALELDDSALYLCASSFSGGRQETQYFGPGTRLLVL.

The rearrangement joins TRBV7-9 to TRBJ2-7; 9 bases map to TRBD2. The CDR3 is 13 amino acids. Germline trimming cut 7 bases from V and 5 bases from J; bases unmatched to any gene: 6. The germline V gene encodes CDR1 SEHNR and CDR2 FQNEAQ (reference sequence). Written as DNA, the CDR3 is TGTGCCAGCAAGCGGGAGGTAGACCACGAGCAGTACTTC. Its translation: CASKREVDHEQYF.

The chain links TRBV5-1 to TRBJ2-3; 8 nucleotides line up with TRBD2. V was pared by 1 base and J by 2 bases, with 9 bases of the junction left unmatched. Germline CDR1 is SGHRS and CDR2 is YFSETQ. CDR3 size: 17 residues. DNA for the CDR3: TGCGCCAGCAGCTTGTTAACTCTAGCGGGTTTCACAGATACGCAGTATTTT. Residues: CASSLLTLAGFTDTQYF.

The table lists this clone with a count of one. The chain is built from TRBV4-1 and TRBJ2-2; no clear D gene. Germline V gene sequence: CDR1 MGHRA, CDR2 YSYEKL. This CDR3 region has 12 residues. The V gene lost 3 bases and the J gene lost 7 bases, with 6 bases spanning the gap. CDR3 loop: CASSQYGGELFF. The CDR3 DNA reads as TGCGCCAGCAGCCAGTACGGCGGGGAGCTGTTTTTT.

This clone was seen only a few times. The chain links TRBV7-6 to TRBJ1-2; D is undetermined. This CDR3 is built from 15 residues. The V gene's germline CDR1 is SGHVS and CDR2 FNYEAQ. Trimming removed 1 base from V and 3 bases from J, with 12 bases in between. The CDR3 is CASSLGEGIDYGYTF. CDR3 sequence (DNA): TGTGCCAGCAGCTTAGGGGAGGGAATAGACTATGGCTACACCTTC.

The CDR3 here is CASSGPMVLTALIGSPLHF. The CDR3 nucleotides read TGTGCCAGCAGTGGCCCCATGGTCCTCACAGCTTTAATTGGTTCACCCCTCCACTTT. The chain employs TRBV2 and TRBJ1-6, with D uncertain. The germline CDR1 and CDR2 sequences are SNHLY and FYNNEI. V was clipped by 4 bases and J by 9 bases, with 28 bases between them. The CDR3 is 19 residues long.

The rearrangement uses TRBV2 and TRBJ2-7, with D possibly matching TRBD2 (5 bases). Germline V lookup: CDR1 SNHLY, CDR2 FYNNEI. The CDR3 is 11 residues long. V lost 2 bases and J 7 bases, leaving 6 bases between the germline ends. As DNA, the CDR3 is TGTGCCAGCAGTGAAAGGAGGGAGCAGTACTTC. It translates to CASSERREQYF.

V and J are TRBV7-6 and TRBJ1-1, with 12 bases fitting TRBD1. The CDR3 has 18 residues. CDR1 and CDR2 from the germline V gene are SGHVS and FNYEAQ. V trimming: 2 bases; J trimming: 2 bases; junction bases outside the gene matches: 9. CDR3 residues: CASSLRRPGTGGNTEAFF. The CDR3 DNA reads TGTGCCAGCAGCTTAAGGCGTCCCGGGACAGGGGGCAACACTGAAGCTTTCTTT.

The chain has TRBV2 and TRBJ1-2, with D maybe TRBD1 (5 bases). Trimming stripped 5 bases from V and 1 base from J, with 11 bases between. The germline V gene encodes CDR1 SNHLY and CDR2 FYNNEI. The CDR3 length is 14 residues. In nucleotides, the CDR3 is TGTGCCAGCAGTCCCAGGGCGTTTAACTATGGCTACACCTTC. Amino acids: CASSPRAFNYGYTF.

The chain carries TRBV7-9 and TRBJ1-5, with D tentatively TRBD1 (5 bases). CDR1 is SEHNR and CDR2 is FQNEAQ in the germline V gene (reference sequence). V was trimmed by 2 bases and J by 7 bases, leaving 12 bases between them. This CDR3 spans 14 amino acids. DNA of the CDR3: TGTGCCAGCAGCTTACATGGGGCAGGACAGCCCCAGCATTTT. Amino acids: CASSLHGAGQPQHF.